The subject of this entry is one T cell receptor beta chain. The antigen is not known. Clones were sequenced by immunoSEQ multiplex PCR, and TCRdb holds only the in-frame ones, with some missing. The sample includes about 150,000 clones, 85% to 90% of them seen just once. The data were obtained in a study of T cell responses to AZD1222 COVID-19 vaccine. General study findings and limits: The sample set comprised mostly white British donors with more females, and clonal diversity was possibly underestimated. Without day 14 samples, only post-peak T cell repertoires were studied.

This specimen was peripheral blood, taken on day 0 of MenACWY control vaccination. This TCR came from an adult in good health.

The CDR3, as DNA: TGTGCCAGCAGTGAAGTCACAGCTTACTATGGCTACACCTTC. This sequence encodes CASSEVTAYYGYTF. The rearrangement joins TRBV6-1 to TRBJ1-2; D ambiguous. The CDR3 has 14 amino acids. Between the trimmed V and J ends, which lost 1 base and 3 bases, there was a span of 9 bases. Germline V gene data show CDR1 as MNHNS and CDR2 as SASEGT.